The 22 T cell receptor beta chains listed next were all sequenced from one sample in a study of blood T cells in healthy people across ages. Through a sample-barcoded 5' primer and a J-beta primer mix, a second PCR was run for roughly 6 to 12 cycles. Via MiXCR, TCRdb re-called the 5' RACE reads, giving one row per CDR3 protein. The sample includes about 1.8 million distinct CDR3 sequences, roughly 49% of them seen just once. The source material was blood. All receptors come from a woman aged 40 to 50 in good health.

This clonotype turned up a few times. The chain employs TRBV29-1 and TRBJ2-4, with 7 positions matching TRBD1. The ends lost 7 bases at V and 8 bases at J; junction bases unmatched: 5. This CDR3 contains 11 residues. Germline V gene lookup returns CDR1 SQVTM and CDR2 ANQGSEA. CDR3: CSGEGADIQYF. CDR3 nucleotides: TGCAGCGGTGAGGGGGCAGACATTCAGTACTTC.

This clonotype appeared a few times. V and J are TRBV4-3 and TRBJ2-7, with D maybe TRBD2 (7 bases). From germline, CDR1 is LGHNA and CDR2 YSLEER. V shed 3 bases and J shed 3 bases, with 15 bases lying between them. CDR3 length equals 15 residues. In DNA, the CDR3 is TGCGCCAGCAGCCAGGGATTGGGGGGGCTCTACGAGCAGTACTTC. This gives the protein CASSQGLGGLYEQYF.

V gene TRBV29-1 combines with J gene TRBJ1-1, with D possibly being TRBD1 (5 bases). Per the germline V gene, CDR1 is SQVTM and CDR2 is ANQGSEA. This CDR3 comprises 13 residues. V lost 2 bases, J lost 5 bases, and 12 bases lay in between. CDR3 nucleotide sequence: TGCAGCGTTGAACGGGGGGGTAGGACTGAAGCTTTCTTT. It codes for CSVERGGRTEAFF.

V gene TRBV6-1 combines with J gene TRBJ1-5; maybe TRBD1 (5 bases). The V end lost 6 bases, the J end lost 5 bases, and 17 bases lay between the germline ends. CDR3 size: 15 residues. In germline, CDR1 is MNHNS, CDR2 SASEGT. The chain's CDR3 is CASSQWSGDDQPQHF. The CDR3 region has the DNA TGTGCCAGCAGCCAATGGAGCGGGGACGATCAGCCCCAGCATTTT.

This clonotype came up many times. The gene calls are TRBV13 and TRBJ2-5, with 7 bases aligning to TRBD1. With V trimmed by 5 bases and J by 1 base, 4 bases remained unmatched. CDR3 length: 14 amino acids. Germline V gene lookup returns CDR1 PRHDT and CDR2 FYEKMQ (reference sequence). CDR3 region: CASSTRQGQETQYF. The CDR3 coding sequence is TGTGCCAGCAGCACCCGACAGGGCCAAGAGACCCAGTACTTC.

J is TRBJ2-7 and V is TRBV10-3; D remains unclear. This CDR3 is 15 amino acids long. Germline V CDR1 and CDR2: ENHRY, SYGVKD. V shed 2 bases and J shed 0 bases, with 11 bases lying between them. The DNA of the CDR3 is TGTGCCATCAGTGAGAGCTCGGAAAACTCCTACGAGCAGTACTTC. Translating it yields CAISESSENSYEQYF.

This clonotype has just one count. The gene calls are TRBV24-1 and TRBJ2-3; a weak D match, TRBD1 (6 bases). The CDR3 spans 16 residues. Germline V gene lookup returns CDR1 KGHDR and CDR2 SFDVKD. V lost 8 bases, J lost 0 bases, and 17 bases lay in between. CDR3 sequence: CATNQGNLSSTDTQYF. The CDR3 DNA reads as TGTGCCACCAACCAGGGGAACCTTTCTAGCACAGATACGCAGTATTTT.

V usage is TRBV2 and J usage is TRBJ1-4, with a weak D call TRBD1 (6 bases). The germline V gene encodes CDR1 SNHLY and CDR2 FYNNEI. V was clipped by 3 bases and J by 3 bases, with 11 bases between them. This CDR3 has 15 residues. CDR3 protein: CASSEEQGPNEKLFF. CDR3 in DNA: TGTGCCAGCAGTGAGGAACAGGGACCTAATGAAAAACTGTTTTTT.

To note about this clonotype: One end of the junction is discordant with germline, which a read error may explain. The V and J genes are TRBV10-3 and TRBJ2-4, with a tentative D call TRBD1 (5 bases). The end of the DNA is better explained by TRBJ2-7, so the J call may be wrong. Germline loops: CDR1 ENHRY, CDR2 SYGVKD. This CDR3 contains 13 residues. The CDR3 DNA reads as TGTGCCATCAGCGACAGAAGCTCCCACGAGCAGTACTTC. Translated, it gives CAISDRSSHEQYF.

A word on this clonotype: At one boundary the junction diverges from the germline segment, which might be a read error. In DNA form, the CDR3 reads TGTGCTAGCAGCTTTTCGGGGGCCAGCGGAGAGACCCAGTACTTC. Protein product: CASSFSGASGETQYF. The chain couples TRBV7-7 to TRBJ2-5; possibly TRBD1 or TRBD2 for D (6 bases each). The CDR3 runs to 15 residues. Per germline, CDR1 SSHAT and CDR2 FNYEAQ (reference sequence).

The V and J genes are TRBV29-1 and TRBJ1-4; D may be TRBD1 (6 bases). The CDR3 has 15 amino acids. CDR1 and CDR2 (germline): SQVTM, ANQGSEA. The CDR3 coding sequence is TGCTTCAGGGGATTAGGGCCCGCAACTAATGAAAAACTGTTTTTT. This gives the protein CFRGLGPATNEKLFF.

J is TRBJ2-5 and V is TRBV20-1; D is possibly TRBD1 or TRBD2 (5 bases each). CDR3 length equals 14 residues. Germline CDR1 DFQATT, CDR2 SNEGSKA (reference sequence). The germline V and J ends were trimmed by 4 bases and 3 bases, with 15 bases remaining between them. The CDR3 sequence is CSANPPGRKETQYF. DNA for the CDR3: TGCAGTGCTAACCCACCGGGACGTAAAGAGACCCAGTACTTC.

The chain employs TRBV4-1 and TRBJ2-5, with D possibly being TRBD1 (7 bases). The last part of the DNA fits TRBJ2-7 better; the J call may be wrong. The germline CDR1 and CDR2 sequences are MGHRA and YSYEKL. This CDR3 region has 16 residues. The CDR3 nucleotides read TGCGCCAGCAGCCCGAGGGCCAGGGGGGCGGAAAACGAGCAGTACTTC. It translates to CASSPRARGAENEQYF.

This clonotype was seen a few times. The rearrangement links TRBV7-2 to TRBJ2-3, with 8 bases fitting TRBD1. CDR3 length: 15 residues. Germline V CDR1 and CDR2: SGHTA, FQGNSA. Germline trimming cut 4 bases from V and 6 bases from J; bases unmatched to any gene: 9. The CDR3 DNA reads TGTGCCAGCAGCTCCGACAGGGGCCGGGCGGATACGCAGTATTTT. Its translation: CASSSDRGRADTQYF.

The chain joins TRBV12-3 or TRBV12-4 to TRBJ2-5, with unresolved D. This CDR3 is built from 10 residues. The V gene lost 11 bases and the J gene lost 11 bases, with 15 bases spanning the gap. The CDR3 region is CASTQNEQYF. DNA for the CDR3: TGTGCCTCCACCCAGAATGAGCAGTACTTC.

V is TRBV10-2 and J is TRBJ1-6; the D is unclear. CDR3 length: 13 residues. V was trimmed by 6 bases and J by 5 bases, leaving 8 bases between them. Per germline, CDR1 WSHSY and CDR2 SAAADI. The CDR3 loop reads CASSSQNNSPLHF. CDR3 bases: TGCGCCAGCAGCAGTCAGAATAATTCACCCCTCCACTTT.

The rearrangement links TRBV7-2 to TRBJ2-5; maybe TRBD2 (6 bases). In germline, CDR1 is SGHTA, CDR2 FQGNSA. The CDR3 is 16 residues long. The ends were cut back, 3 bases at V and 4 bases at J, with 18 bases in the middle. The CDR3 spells CASSLSASALAETQYF. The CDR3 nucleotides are TGTGCCAGCAGCTTGTCGGCTAGCGCACTCGCAGAGACCCAGTACTTC.

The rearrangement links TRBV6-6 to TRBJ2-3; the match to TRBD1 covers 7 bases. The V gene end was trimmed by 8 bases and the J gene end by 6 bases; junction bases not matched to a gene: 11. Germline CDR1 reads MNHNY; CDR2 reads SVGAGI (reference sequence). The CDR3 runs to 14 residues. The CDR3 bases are TGTGCCAGCTGGACCAGCCGAGGGGGCGATACGCAGTATTTT. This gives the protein CASWTSRGGDTQYF.

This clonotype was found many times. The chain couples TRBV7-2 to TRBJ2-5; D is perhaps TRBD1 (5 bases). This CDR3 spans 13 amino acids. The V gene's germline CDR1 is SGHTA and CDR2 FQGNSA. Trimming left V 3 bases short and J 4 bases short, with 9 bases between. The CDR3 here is CASSFQGLETQYF. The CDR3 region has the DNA TGTGCCAGCAGCTTCCAGGGTCTAGAGACCCAGTACTTC. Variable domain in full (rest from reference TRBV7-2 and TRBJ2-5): GAGVSQSPSNKVTEKGKDVELRCDPISGHTALYWYRQSLGQGLEFLIYFQGNSAPDKSGLPSDRFSAERTGGSVSTLTIQRTQQEDSAVYLCASSFQGLETQYFGPGTRLLVL.

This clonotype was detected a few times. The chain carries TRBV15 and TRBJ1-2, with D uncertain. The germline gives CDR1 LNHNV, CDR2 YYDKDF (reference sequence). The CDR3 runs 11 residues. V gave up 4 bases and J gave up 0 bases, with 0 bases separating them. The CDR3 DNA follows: TGTGCCACCAGCACTAACTATGGCTACACCTTC. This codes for CATSTNYGYTF. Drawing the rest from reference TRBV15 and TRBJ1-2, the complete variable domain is DAMVIQNPRYQVTQFGKPVTLSCSQTLNHNVMYWYQQKSSQAPKLLFHYYDKDFNNEADTPDNFQSRRPNTSFCFLDIRSPGLGDTAMYLCATSTNYGYTFGSGTRLTVV.

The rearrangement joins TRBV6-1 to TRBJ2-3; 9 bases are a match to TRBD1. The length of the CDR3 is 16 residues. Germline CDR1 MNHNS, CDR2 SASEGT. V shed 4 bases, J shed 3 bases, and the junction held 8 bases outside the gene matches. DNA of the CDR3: TGTGCCAGCAGTGGGGGGGGACAGGGTAGGACAGATACGCAGTATTTT. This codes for CASSGGGQGRTDTQYF.

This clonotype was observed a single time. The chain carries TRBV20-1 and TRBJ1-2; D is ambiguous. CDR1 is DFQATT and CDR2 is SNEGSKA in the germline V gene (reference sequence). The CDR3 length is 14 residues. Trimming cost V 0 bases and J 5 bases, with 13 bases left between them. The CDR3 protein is CSARDVPNSYGYTF. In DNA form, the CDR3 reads TGCAGTGCTAGAGATGTGCCCAACTCGTATGGCTACACCTTC.